Listed below are T cell receptor beta chains from one sample, sequenced in a study of T cells in Graves' hyperthyroidism and ophthalmopathy. In TCRdb, the multiplex PCR reads were re-called with MiXCR into one record per CDR3 protein. Among fewer than 650,000 distinct CDR3 sequences listed, 14% were seen once. What was sequenced was blood. Receptors originate from a woman in her forties with Graves' hyperthyroidism. The conserved cysteine and the conserved F or W are not part of the CDR3 here. Fields, in order: V gene, D gene, clone size, CDR3 protein. A D gene is named only where the DNA matches it firmly. Size is omitted from some rows. Given values are once, few, many or a class for expanded clones.

v_call: TRBV3-1
d_call: TRBD1
clone_size: many
cdr3_aa: ASSPTWTGQSSPLH

v_call: TRBV9
d_call: TRBD1
clone_size: NA
cdr3_aa: ASSERGTGVEKLF

v_call: TRBV6-1
d_call: NA
clone_size: few
cdr3_aa: ASSEAGTNYNEQF

v_call: TRBV18
d_call: NA
clone_size: NA
cdr3_aa: ASSPSYERY

v_call: TRBV12-3/TRBV12-4
d_call: NA
clone_size: many
cdr3_aa: ASRSGANTGELF

v_call: TRBV19
d_call: TRBD1
clone_size: few
cdr3_aa: ASSMTGVYTDTQY

v_call: TRBV3-1
d_call: NA
clone_size: NA
cdr3_aa: ASSQQGRGTEAF

v_call: TRBV7-2
d_call: TRBD2
clone_size: NA
cdr3_aa: ASSLYTVGLGSTDTQY

v_call: TRBV20-1
d_call: NA
clone_size: many
cdr3_aa: SARALLGVAASYNEQF

v_call: TRBV20-1
d_call: NA
clone_size: many
cdr3_aa: SGGEGDEQF

v_call: TRBV28
d_call: NA
clone_size: few
cdr3_aa: ASSSSEGSYNSPLH

v_call: TRBV30
d_call: TRBD2
clone_size: many
cdr3_aa: AWKLAGVYEQY